This T cell receptor beta chain was identified in a study of cytomegalovirus exposure and HLA in healthy donors. PCR primers comprised 60 Vbeta and 13 Jbeta primers. Sequencing was performed with immunoSEQ multiplex PCR; in TCRdb, only in-frame clones are kept and a portion is missing. The sample shows some 140,000 clones, roughly three quarters of them seen only once. This clone was recorded once. This clonotype originated in a man between 18 and 35 years old in good health and CMV-seronegative. The specimen was PBMCs.

The CDR3 bases are TGTGCCAGCAGTTCAAAGGGACAGGGGGCCTTGGTCAGCTACACCTTC. Protein sequence: CASSSKGQGALVSYTF. The chain joins TRBV27 to TRBJ1-2; 12 nucleotides align to TRBD1. This CDR3 contains 16 residues. Germline assignment: CDR1 MNHEY and CDR2 SMNVEV (reference sequence). The V and J ends lost 4 bases and 9 bases, in that order; junction bases with no gene match: 12.